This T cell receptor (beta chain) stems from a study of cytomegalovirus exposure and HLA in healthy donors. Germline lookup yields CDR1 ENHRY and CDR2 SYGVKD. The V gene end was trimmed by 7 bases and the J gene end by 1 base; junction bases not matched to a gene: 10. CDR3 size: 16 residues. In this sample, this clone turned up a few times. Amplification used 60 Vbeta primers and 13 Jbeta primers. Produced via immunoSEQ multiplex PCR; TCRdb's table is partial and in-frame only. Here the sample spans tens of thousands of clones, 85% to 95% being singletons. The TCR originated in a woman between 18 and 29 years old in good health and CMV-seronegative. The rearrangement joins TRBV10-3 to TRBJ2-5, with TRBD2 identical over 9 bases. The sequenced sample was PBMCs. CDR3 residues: CAITWREGGAQETQYF. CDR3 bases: TGTGCCATCACTTGGCGGGAGGGGGGGGCCCAAGAGACCCAGTACTTC.